Below, 21 T cell receptor beta chains from the same sample are listed, as sequenced in a study of control samples from healthy donors and cancer patients. Repertoires were generated with immunoSEQ multiplex PCR, while TCRdb's copy carries only in-frame clones and drops some. The repertoire holds approximately 100,000 clones, with 90% as singletons. Sequencing used blood. These TCRs come from a woman in her late teens or twenties in good health.

The rearrangement joins TRBV10-3 to TRBJ2-3; 13 nucleotides line up with TRBD2. The ends lost 3 bases at V and 5 bases at J; junction bases unmatched: 8. CDR3 length equals 17 residues. CDR1 and CDR2 (germline): ENHRY, SYGVKD. The CDR3 loop reads CAISEKGTSGAQDTQYF. The CDR3 region has the DNA TGTGCCATCAGTGAAAAGGGGACTAGCGGGGCCCAAGATACGCAGTATTTT.

The J gene is TRBJ2-3, the V gene TRBV5-4; no reliable D call. The CDR3 loop spans 14 amino acids. Trimming cost V 4 bases and J 2 bases, with 11 bases left between them. In germline, CDR1 is SGHNT, CDR2 YYREEE (reference sequence). CDR3 residues: CASSTKTNTDTQYF. CDR3 nucleotides: TGTGCCAGCAGCACCAAGACCAACACAGATACGCAGTATTTT. Full variable domain (remainder filled in from reference TRBV5-4 and TRBJ2-3): ETGVTQSPTHLIKTRGQQVTLRCSSQSGHNTVSWYQQALGQGPQFIFQYYREEENGRGNFPPRFSGLQFPNYSSELNVNALELDDSALYLCASSTKTNTDTQYFGPGTRLTVL.

J is TRBJ2-6 and V is TRBV7-9; maybe TRBD2 (5 bases). The CDR3 runs to 17 residues. CDR1 SEHNR and CDR2 FQNEAQ come from the germline V gene (reference sequence). V lost 3 bases and J 0 bases, leaving 12 bases between the germline ends. CDR3 sequence reads: CASSFSAGHSGANVLTF. Written as DNA, the CDR3 is TGTGCCAGCAGCTTTTCCGCGGGCCACTCTGGGGCCAACGTCCTGACTTTC.

The chain carries TRBV7-9 and TRBJ2-7; TRBD1 matches 7 bases. The CDR3 sequence is 14 residues long. The J segment lost 4 bases and the V segment lost 0 bases, leaving 3 bases of the junction unmatched. Germline CDR1 reads SEHNR; CDR2 reads FQNEAQ (reference sequence). The CDR3 loop is CASSLAGQAYEQYF. CDR3 bases: TGTGCCAGCAGCTTAGCAGGACAGGCGTACGAGCAGTACTTC.

V usage is TRBV6-5 and J usage is TRBJ1-3; D remains unclear. V lost 2 bases and J 8 bases, leaving 10 bases between the germline ends. The CDR3 has 13 residues. Germline CDR1 is MNHEY and CDR2 is SVGAGI. In DNA form, the CDR3 reads TGTGCCAGCAGTTACAGGGTCGGAGACACCATATATTTT. It yields the protein CASSYRVGDTIYF.

V usage is TRBV19 and J usage is TRBJ1-2; D not resolved. CDR3 size: 14 residues. The germline V gene has CDR1 LNHDA and CDR2 SQIVND (reference sequence). The germline V and J ends were trimmed by 1 base and 2 bases, with 8 bases remaining between them. CDR3 nucleotides: TGTGCCAGTAGTATAGGCAGCCAGAACTATGGCTACACCTTC. Protein sequence: CASSIGSQNYGYTF.

The V call is TRBV24-1, the J call TRBJ2-5; 11 bases are a match to TRBD2. The CDR3 is 14 residues long. Germline CDR1 and CDR2: KGHDR and SFDVKD. Trimming at V came to 6 bases and at J to 7 bases, leaving 6 bases not matched to a gene. The CDR3 loop reads CATSPSGTSGTQYF. The CDR3 region has the DNA TGTGCCACCAGTCCTTCCGGGACTAGCGGGACCCAGTACTTC.

This rearrangement joins TRBV29-1 to TRBJ2-7; D is undetermined. The CDR3 has 13 residues. CDR1 SQVTM and CDR2 ANQGSEA come from the germline V gene. V dropped 8 bases and J dropped 1 base, with 15 bases sitting between them. The CDR3 sequence: CSSKLDGSYEQYF. As DNA, the CDR3 is TGCAGCTCCAAACTGGACGGGTCCTACGAGCAGTACTTC.

This chain links TRBV6-6 with TRBJ1-5; TRBD1 matches at 9 bases. Germline lookup yields CDR1 MNHNY and CDR2 SVGAGI (reference sequence). Unmatched junction bases numbered 2, after V lost 7 bases and J lost 1 base. The length of the CDR3 is 14 residues. The CDR3 sequence is CASTDRGSNQPQHF. CDR3 nucleotides: TGTGCCAGCACTGACAGGGGGAGCAATCAGCCCCAGCATTTT.

The V call is TRBV29-1, the J call TRBJ2-1, with 8 bases fitting TRBD1. This CDR3 is built from 13 residues. Germline CDR1 and CDR2: SQVTM and ANQGSEA. The DNA of the CDR3 is TGCAGGGCAGCGACAGGGGATTACAATGAGCAGTTCTTC. As protein: CRAATGDYNEQFF.

The chain combines TRBV5-8 with TRBJ1-1; D not certain. This CDR3 contains 13 residues. The germline V gene encodes CDR1 SGHTS and CDR2 YDEGEE. With 5 bases removed from V and 1 base from J, the gap between germline ends came to 9 bases. The DNA of the CDR3 is TGTGCCAGCAGACGAACAGCGAACACTGAAGCTTTCTTT. Residues: CASRRTANTEAFF.

The CDR3: CASSPESQGWTGELFF. The CDR3 DNA sequence: TGTGCCAGCTCACCAGAGTCGCAGGGGTGGACCGGGGAGCTGTTTTTT. This chain uses TRBV18 with TRBJ2-2, with D tentatively TRBD1 (6 bases). V was shortened by 2 bases and J by 5 bases, with 15 bases between the two germline ends. This CDR3 comprises 16 residues. Germline V gene data show CDR1 as KGHSH and CDR2 as LQKENI.

The genes are TRBV6-5 and TRBJ2-7, with 11 bases matching TRBD1. The trim removed 3 bases at V and 3 bases at J, leaving 4 bases unmatched. The CDR3 has 15 residues. Germline CDR1 reads MNHEY; CDR2 reads SVGAGI. The CDR3 region is CASSYRTGGFYEQYF. CDR3 nucleotide sequence: TGTGCCAGCAGTTATCGGACAGGGGGCTTCTACGAGCAGTACTTC.

The chain combines TRBV19 with TRBJ1-3; 9 bases are a match to TRBD1. Germline V gives CDR1 LNHDA, CDR2 SQIVND (reference sequence). This CDR3 comprises 17 residues. V trimming: 7 bases; J trimming: 4 bases; junction bases outside the gene matches: 14. CDR3 DNA sequence: TGTGCCAGTACCCCGGTCCCGGGACAGGGATGGGGAAACACCATATATTTT. Amino acid sequence: CASTPVPGQGWGNTIYF.

This chain uses TRBV7-9 with TRBJ2-4; perhaps TRBD1 as D (5 bases). Trimming left V 5 bases short and J 5 bases short, with 19 bases between. The germline V gene encodes CDR1 SEHNR and CDR2 FQNEAQ (reference sequence). This CDR3 spans 16 amino acids. The CDR3 sequence: CASSQGQAPVENIQYF. The CDR3 DNA follows: TGTGCCAGCAGCCAAGGACAAGCTCCGGTGGAAAACATTCAGTACTTC.

V usage is TRBV5-5 and J usage is TRBJ2-1; D gene unclear. Trimming removed 5 bases from V and 6 bases from J, with 18 bases in between. The CDR3 consists of 15 residues. The germline V gene has CDR1 SGHKS and CDR2 YYEKEE (reference sequence). The DNA of the CDR3 is TGTGCCAGCAGTTTCTACATAGTTCTGGGCAATGAGCAGTTCTTC. As protein: CASSFYIVLGNEQFF.

The V and J genes are TRBV4-1 and TRBJ1-5; 7 bases align to TRBD1. The V and J ends lost 4 bases and 1 base, in that order; junction bases with no gene match: 1. This CDR3 region has 14 residues. Per the germline V gene, CDR1 is MGHRA and CDR2 is YSYEKL. The CDR3 DNA reads as TGCGCCAGCAGCCCGGGACAGAGCAATCAGCCCCAGCATTTT. It is translated as CASSPGQSNQPQHF.

V usage is TRBV29-1 and J usage is TRBJ1-2; TRBD1 aligns across 8 bases. The CDR3 has 11 residues. The germline V gene has CDR1 SQVTM and CDR2 ANQGSEA. V was pared by 7 bases and J by 7 bases, with 5 bases of the junction left unmatched. The CDR3 bases are TGCAGCGGAAAGACAGGGGTTGGCTACACCTTC. Amino acids: CSGKTGVGYTF.

This chain uses TRBV5-4 with TRBJ2-2; D ambiguous. Germline loops: CDR1 SGHNT, CDR2 YYREEE (reference sequence). The CDR3 covers 15 residues. The ends were cut back, 0 bases at V and 0 bases at J, with 6 bases in the middle. The CDR3: CASSLGGSNTGELFF. The CDR3, as DNA: TGTGCCAGCAGCTTGGGGGGATCGAACACCGGGGAGCTGTTTTTT.

V usage is TRBV4-1 and J usage is TRBJ1-1; a possible D gene is TRBD1 (6 bases). Germline V gene data show CDR1 as MGHRA and CDR2 as YSYEKL. The CDR3 runs 18 residues. V was clipped by 3 bases and J by 0 bases, with 20 bases between them. CDR3 protein: CASSQRGGSGGMNTEAFF. The CDR3 DNA sequence: TGCGCCAGCAGCCAGCGAGGGGGGTCTGGAGGTATGAACACTGAAGCTTTCTTT.

The chain carries TRBV2 and TRBJ1-2, with D hard to call. This CDR3 spans 12 amino acids. V lost 7 bases, J lost 5 bases, and 11 bases lay in between. Germline CDR1 SNHLY, CDR2 FYNNEI. The CDR3 sequence: CASMDGRYGYTF. The CDR3 bases are TGTGCCAGCATGGACGGTCGGTATGGCTACACCTTC.